The 4 T cell receptor beta chains in this list originate from one sample, sequenced in a study of read filtering for tumor transcriptome and immune sequencing. The library was built from around 380 ng RNA with molecular barcoded adaptors for alpha/delta and beta/gamma chains. TCRdb processed the reads anew with MiXCR; each CDR3 protein has one entry. The sample carries 85,000 or so distinct CDR3 sequences, over 9% recorded once. The sample consisted of a population of CD138-negative cells sorted from bone marrow. The origin of the receptors is a donor aged 40 or over with multiple myeloma.

This clonotype was recorded a few times. V and J are TRBV20-1 and TRBJ2-1; 7 positions agree with TRBD1. J was trimmed by 4 bases and V by 5 bases; bases with no gene match: 8. The CDR3 sequence is 14 residues long. CDR1 is DFQATT, CDR2 SNEGSKA, per germline (reference sequence). The CDR3: CSAQRGGAYNEQFF. The CDR3 nucleotides are TGCAGTGCTCAAAGAGGGGGCGCGTACAATGAGCAGTTCTTC.

This clonotype was observed a few times. This chain joins TRBV30 and TRBJ2-7; D is perhaps TRBD1 (5 bases). Trimming pared 2 bases from V and 4 bases from J, leaving 12 bases between. Germline V CDR1 and CDR2: GTSNPN, SVGIG (reference sequence). This CDR3 has 13 residues. The CDR3 spells CAWSLGPRYEQYF. As DNA, the CDR3 is TGTGCCTGGAGTCTGGGGCCTCGGTACGAGCAGTACTTC.

In regard to this clonotype: A much more abundant neighbour one base away suggests this may be a read error. This chain joins TRBV7-9 and TRBJ1-4; weak D call: TRBD1 (6 bases). The germline V gene has CDR1 SEHNR and CDR2 FQNEAQ (reference sequence). This CDR3 spans 13 amino acids. Written as DNA, the CDR3 is TGTGTCAGCAGCTTAGAAGGGGGGGTAAAACCGTTTTTT. The encoded protein is CVSSLEGGVKPFF.

This clonotype turned up a few times. Possible read error: a much larger clone is one base away. The rearrangement links TRBV7-9 to TRBJ1-5, with 8 bases lining up with TRBD1. The CDR3 covers 16 residues. Germline V gene data show CDR1 as SEHNR and CDR2 as FQNEAQ (reference sequence). The ends lost 8 bases at V and 3 bases at J; junction bases unmatched: 12. The CDR3 loop is CASGSYRTGNNQPQHF. The CDR3, as DNA: TGTGCCAGCGGCTCTTACCGGACAGGGAACAATCAGCCCCAGCATTTT.